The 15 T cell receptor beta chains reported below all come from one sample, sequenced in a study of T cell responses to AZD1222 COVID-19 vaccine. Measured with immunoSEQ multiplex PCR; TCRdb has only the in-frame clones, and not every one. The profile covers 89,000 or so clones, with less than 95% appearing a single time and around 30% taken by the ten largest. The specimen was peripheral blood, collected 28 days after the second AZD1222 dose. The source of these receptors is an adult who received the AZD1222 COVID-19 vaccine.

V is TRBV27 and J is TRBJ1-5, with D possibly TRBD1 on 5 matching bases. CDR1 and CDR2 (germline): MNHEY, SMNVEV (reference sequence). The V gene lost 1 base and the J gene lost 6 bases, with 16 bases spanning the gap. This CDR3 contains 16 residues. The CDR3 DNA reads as TGTGCCAGCAGTTTATTTGGCAAAGGGGATGGTCAGCCCCAGCATTTT. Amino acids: CASSLFGKGDGQPQHF.

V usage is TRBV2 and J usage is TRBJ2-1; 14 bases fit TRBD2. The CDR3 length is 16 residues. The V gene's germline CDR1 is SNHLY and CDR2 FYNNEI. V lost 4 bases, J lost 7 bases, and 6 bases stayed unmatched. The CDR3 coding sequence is TGTGCCAGCAGTGTGGGACTAGCGGGAGCCGAAAATGAGCAGTTCTTC. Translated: CASSVGLAGAENEQFF.

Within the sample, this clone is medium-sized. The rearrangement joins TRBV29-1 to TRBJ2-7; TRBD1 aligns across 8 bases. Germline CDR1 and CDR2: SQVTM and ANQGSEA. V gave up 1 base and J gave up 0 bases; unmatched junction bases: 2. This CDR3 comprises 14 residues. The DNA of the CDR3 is TGCAGCGTTGAAGCAACAGGGGGCTCCTACGAGCAGTACTTC. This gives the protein CSVEATGGSYEQYF.

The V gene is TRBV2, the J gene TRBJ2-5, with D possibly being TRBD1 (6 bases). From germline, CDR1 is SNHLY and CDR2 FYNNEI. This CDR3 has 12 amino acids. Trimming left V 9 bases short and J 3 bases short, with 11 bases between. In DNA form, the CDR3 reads TGTGCCAGTACAGGGTTCGAAGAGACCCAGTACTTC. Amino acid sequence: CASTGFEETQYF.

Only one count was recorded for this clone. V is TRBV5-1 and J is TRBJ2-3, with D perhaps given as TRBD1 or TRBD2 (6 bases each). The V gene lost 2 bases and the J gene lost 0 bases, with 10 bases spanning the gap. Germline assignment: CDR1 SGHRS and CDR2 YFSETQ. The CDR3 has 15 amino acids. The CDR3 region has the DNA TGCGCCAGCAGCTTAGGGGGGACTAGCACAGATACGCAGTATTTT. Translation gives CASSLGGTSTDTQYF.

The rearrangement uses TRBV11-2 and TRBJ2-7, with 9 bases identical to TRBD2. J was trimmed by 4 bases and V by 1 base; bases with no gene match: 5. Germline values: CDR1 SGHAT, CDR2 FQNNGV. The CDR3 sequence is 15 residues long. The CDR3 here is CASSLGLAGRYEQYF. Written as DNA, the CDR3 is TGTGCCAGCAGCTTAGGGCTAGCGGGACGGTACGAGCAGTACTTC. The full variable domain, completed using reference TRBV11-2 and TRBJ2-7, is EAGVAQSPRYKIIEKRQSVAFWCNPISGHATLYWYQQILGQGPKLLIQFQNNGVVDDSQLPKDRFSAERLKGVDSTLKIQPAKLEDSAVYLCASSLGLAGRYEQYFGPGTRLTVT.

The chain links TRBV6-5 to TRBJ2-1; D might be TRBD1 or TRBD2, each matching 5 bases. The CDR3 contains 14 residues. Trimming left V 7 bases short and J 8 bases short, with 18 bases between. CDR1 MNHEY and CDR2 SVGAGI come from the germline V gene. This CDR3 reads CASNFKGEIDEQFF. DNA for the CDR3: TGTGCCAGCAATTTTAAAGGGGAGATTGATGAGCAGTTCTTC.

The CDR3 nucleotides are TGTGCCAGCAGTTGGACGGGGAGGTCTGAAGCTTTCTTT. This sequence encodes CASSWTGRSEAFF. The chain links TRBV7-2 to TRBJ1-1; D gene ambiguous. Germline V gives CDR1 SGHTA, CDR2 FQGNSA. CDR3 length equals 13 residues. Trimming left V 6 bases short and J 6 bases short, with 14 bases between.

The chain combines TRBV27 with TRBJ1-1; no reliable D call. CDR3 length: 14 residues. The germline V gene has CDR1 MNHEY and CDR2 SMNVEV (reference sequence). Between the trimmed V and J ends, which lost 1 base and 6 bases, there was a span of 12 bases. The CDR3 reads CASSLFAGSAEAFF. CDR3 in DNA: TGTGCCAGCAGTTTATTTGCGGGCTCCGCTGAAGCTTTCTTT.

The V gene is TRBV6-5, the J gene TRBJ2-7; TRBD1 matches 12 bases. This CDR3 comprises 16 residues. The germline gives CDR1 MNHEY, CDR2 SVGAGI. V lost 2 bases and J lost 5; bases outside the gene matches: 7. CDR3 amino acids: CASSYPPGQGAHEQYF. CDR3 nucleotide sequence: TGTGCCAGCAGTTACCCGCCGGGACAGGGGGCACACGAGCAGTACTTC.

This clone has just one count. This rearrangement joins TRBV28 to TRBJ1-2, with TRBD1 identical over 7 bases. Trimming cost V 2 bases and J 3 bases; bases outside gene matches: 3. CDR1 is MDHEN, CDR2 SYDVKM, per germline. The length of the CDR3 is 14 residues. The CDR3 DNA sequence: TGTGCCAGCAGTTTACTAGGGGGCTACTATGGCTACACCTTC. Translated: CASSLLGGYYGYTF.

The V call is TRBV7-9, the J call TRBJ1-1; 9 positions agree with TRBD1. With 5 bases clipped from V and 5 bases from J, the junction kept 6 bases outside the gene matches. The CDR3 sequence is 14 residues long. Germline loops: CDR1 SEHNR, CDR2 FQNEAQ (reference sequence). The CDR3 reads CASSQGTGWTEAFF. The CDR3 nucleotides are TGTGCCAGCAGCCAGGGGACAGGGTGGACTGAAGCTTTCTTT.

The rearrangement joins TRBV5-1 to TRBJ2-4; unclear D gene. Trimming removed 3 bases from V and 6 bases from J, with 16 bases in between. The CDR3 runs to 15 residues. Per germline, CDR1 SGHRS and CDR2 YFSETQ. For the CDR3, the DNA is TGCGCCAGCAGCTCGAACCTAGACCTGGCAAACATTCAGTACTTC. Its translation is CASSSNLDLANIQYF.

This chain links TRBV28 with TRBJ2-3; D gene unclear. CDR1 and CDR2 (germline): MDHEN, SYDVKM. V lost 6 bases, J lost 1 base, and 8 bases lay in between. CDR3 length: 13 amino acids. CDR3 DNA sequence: TGTGCCAGCAGCAAGGACGGCACAGATACGCAGTATTTT. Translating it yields CASSKDGTDTQYF.

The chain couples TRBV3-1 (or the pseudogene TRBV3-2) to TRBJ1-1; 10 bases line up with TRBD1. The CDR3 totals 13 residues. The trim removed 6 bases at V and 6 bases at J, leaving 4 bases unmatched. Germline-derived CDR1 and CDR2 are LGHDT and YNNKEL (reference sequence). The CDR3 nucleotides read TGTGCCAGCAGAGGGACAGGGGCGGCTGAAGCTTTCTTT. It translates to CASRGTGAAEAFF.